The 23 T cell receptor beta chains reported below all come from one sample, sequenced in a study of technical replicates of blood from several donors. Profiling relied on immunoSEQ multiplex PCR, and the TCRdb table lists in-frame clones only, not all of them. Of about 12,000 clones listed, 90% to 95% were seen once; the top ten hold approximately 6.3%. What was sequenced was PBMCs. Receptors originate from a human donor in good health.

Only one count was recorded for this clone. DNA for the CDR3: TGTGCCAGCAGCGTAAGACAAAAGAACGAAAAACTGTTTTTT. As protein: CASSVRQKNEKLFF. The V gene is TRBV9, the J gene TRBJ1-4; D not resolved. This CDR3 is built from 14 residues. V was cut by 1 base and J by 8 bases, with 12 bases left in between. CDR1 is SGDLS, CDR2 YYNGEE, per germline.

This chain joins TRBV7-9 and TRBJ2-5; 11 bases agree with TRBD1. Germline values: CDR1 SEHNR, CDR2 FQNEAQ (reference sequence). V shed 5 bases and J 4 bases; nucleotides not matched to a gene: 9. This CDR3 spans 16 amino acids. The CDR3 nucleotides read TGTGCCAGCAGCGTCCCCCCGGGACAGGGGGGAGAGACCCAGTACTTC. Translated, it gives CASSVPPGQGGETQYF.

This chain links TRBV30 with TRBJ1-2, with a tentative D call TRBD1 (6 bases). Trimming cost V 1 base and J 4 bases, with 13 bases left between them. In germline, CDR1 is GTSNPN, CDR2 SVGIG (reference sequence). This CDR3 contains 14 residues. This CDR3 reads CAWSADRLSYGYTF. The CDR3 nucleotides are TGTGCCTGGAGTGCGGACAGACTGAGCTATGGCTACACCTTC.

The J gene is TRBJ1-2, the V gene TRBV5-4; 8 nucleotides line up with TRBD1. The length of the CDR3 is 15 residues. The junction had 4 bases not matched to a gene; V was cut back by 0 bases and J by 3 bases. The germline V gene has CDR1 SGHNT and CDR2 YYREEE (reference sequence). The CDR3 nucleotides are TGTGCCAGCAGCTTGGGTGGACAGGGTCACTATGGCTACACCTTC. It specifies CASSLGGQGHYGYTF. Supplemented by reference TRBV5-4 and TRBJ1-2, the full variable domain reads ETGVTQSPTHLIKTRGQQVTLRCSSQSGHNTVSWYQQALGQGPQFIFQYYREEENGRGNFPPRFSGLQFPNYSSELNVNALELDDSALYLCASSLGGQGHYGYTFGSGTRLTVV.

This clone appeared once. The V gene is TRBV18, the J gene TRBJ1-1, with 7 nucleotides matching TRBD1. Germline trimming cut 4 bases from V and 7 bases from J; bases unmatched to any gene: 3. This CDR3 comprises 12 residues. Germline loops: CDR1 KGHSH, CDR2 LQKENI. The CDR3 spells CASSQGQNEAFF. CDR3 coding DNA: TGTGCCAGCTCACAGGGACAGAATGAAGCTTTCTTT.

CDR3 bases: TGTGCCTGGAGTCCGGAGGGTTGGTATGGCTACACCTTC. It is translated as CAWSPEGWYGYTF. This chain links TRBV30 with TRBJ1-2; no reliable D call. V was cut by 2 bases and J by 5 bases, with 12 bases left in between. Per the germline V gene, CDR1 is GTSNPN and CDR2 is SVGIG (reference sequence). The CDR3 consists of 13 residues. The variable domain in full, with the rest retrieved from reference TRBV30 and TRBJ1-2, is SQTIHQWPATLVQPVGSPLSLECTVEGTSNPNLYWYRQAAGRGLQLLFYSVGIGQISSEVPQNLSASRPQDRQFILSSKKLLLSDSGFYLCAWSPEGWYGYTFGSGTRLTVV.

This chain joins TRBV5-1 and TRBJ2-3; 7 nucleotides agree with TRBD1. This CDR3 contains 14 residues. The trim removed 4 bases at V and 2 bases at J, leaving 4 bases unmatched. Germline CDR1 and CDR2: SGHRS and YFSETQ. The DNA of the CDR3 is TGCGCCAGCAGCCCGGGACAGTTCACAGATACGCAGTATTTT. This translates into CASSPGQFTDTQYF.

The chain recombines TRBV19 with TRBJ2-1; TRBD2 agrees at 14 bases. The V gene end was trimmed by 3 bases and the J gene end by 7 bases; junction bases not matched to a gene: 5. This CDR3 has 16 residues. Germline CDR1 reads LNHDA; CDR2 reads SQIVND (reference sequence). The CDR3 nucleotides are TGTGCCAGTAGTATTCAGGGACTAGCGGGAGTAAATGAGCAGTTCTTC. It encodes CASSIQGLAGVNEQFF.

The J gene is TRBJ2-3, the V gene TRBV6-1, with D possibly being TRBD1 (6 bases). Trimming stripped 5 bases from V and 5 bases from J, with 14 bases between. The CDR3 spans 14 residues. The germline gives CDR1 MNHNS, CDR2 SASEGT. The chain's CDR3 is CASSLRGNEDTQYF. The CDR3 nucleotides read TGTGCCAGCAGTCTGAGGGGGAACGAAGATACGCAGTATTTT.

This chain joins TRBV6-5 and TRBJ2-1, with D possibly being TRBD1 (6 bases). V shed 4 bases and J shed 7 bases, with 17 bases lying between them. CDR3 length equals 15 residues. Germline CDR1 and CDR2: MNHEY and SVGAGI. CDR3 sequence reads: CASSSAGDTSNEQFF. The CDR3 DNA reads TGTGCCAGCAGTTCCGCAGGGGACACTTCAAATGAGCAGTTCTTC.

This chain joins TRBV4-2 and TRBJ2-1, with 11 bases lining up with TRBD2. With 0 bases clipped from V and 5 bases from J, the junction kept 3 bases outside the gene matches. Germline V gene data show CDR1 as LGHNA and CDR2 as YNFKEQ. The CDR3 is 16 residues long. The CDR3 reads CASSQEGLADHNEQFF. The CDR3 region has the DNA TGTGCCAGCAGCCAAGAGGGACTAGCGGATCACAATGAGCAGTTCTTC.

This sequence joins TRBV6-6 and TRBJ1-2; D perhaps matches TRBD1 (5 bases). Trimming shortened V by 6 bases and J by 4 bases, and 12 bases separated the two germline ends. Germline assignment: CDR1 MNHNY and CDR2 SVGAGI (reference sequence). This CDR3 spans 13 amino acids. The CDR3, as DNA: TGTGCCAGCAGGTTGCCGGGGGGCTATGGCTACACCTTC. This codes for CASRLPGGYGYTF.

Regarding this clone: Other DNA sequences of this sample code for an identical CDR3. The genes are TRBV5-1 and TRBJ2-3; no definite D call. Between the trimmed V and J ends, which lost 0 bases and 0 bases, there was a span of 5 bases. CDR1 and CDR2 (germline): SGHRS, YFSETQ. CDR3 length: 14 amino acids. The CDR3 coding sequence is TGCGCCAGCAGCTTGGGAGGAAGCACAGATACGCAGTATTTT. Translation: CASSLGGSTDTQYF.

V and J are TRBV5-1 and TRBJ2-1; D perhaps matches TRBD2 (6 bases). Germline V gives CDR1 SGHRS, CDR2 YFSETQ. The CDR3 sequence is 14 residues long. V lost 2 bases and J lost 4, with 10 bases in between. The CDR3 here is CASSFSGAYNEQFF. The DNA for the CDR3 is TGCGCCAGCAGCTTTAGCGGAGCATACAATGAGCAGTTCTTC.

This chain links TRBV5-6 with TRBJ2-2; 7 positions match TRBD2. This CDR3 contains 18 residues. V lost 0 bases and J lost 2; bases outside the gene matches: 10. Germline-derived CDR1 and CDR2 are SGHDT and YYEEEE. The CDR3 region has the DNA TGTGCCAGCAGCTTGGTGCTGACGCTAGCGGAAAACACCGGGGAGCTGTTTTTT. It encodes CASSLVLTLAENTGELFF.

V is TRBV19 and J is TRBJ1-1, with 10 bases that match TRBD1. The trim removed 4 bases at V and 4 bases at J, leaving 6 bases unmatched. Germline V gene data show CDR1 as LNHDA and CDR2 as SQIVND (reference sequence). The CDR3 totals 15 residues. The CDR3 nucleotides read TGTGCCAGTAGTAGGGGACAGGGGTTTATCACTGAAGCTTTCTTT. As protein: CASSRGQGFITEAFF.

The chain links TRBV6-1 to TRBJ2-5, with D perhaps matching TRBD1 (6 bases). Trimming shortened V by 4 bases and J by 2 bases, and 14 bases separated the two germline ends. The CDR3 consists of 15 residues. Per the germline V gene, CDR1 is MNHNS and CDR2 is SASEGT. The CDR3 DNA follows: TGTGCCAGCAGTGTTTTACAGGGAGAGCAAGAGACCCAGTACTTC. Residues: CASSVLQGEQETQYF.

The V and J genes are TRBV28 and TRBJ1-1, with TRBD1 identical over 10 bases. V was clipped by 5 bases and J by 4 bases; unmatched bases: 7. The CDR3 has 15 amino acids. Germline CDR1 is MDHEN and CDR2 is SYDVKM. CDR3 nucleotide sequence: TGTGCCAGCAGTGGCGACAGGGGGCTAGGCACTGAAGCTTTCTTT. Translation gives CASSGDRGLGTEAFF. Full variable domain (outside the CDR3, taken from reference TRBV28 and TRBJ1-1): DVKVTQSSRYLVKRTGEKVFLECVQDMDHENMFWYRQDPGLGLRLIYFSYDVKMKEKGDIPEGYSVSREKKERFSLILESASTNQTSMYLCASSGDRGLGTEAFFGQGTRLTVV.

This chain joins TRBV10-3 and TRBJ2-2; D might be TRBD2 (5 bases). Deletions cut 0 bases from V and 4 bases from J, with 9 bases between. Germline V gene lookup returns CDR1 ENHRY and CDR2 SYGVKD. The CDR3 spans 15 residues. CDR3 loop: CAISESWAGTGELFF. The CDR3 DNA sequence: TGTGCCATCAGTGAGTCCTGGGCGGGCACCGGGGAGCTGTTTTTT.

The J gene is TRBJ2-7, the V gene TRBV11-2; no clear D gene. Germline CDR1 reads SGHAT; CDR2 reads FQNNGV. V was shortened by 0 bases and J by 3 bases, with 3 bases between the two germline ends. The CDR3 length is 12 residues. CDR3: CASSLDYYEQYF. CDR3 DNA: TGTGCCAGCAGCTTAGATTACTACGAGCAGTACTTC.

This chain connects TRBV6-4 to TRBJ2-3; 10 bases match TRBD1. Germline values: CDR1 MRHNA, CDR2 SNTAGT. The CDR3 contains 15 residues. The J segment lost 4 bases and the V segment lost 0 bases, leaving 1 base of the junction unmatched. The CDR3 DNA reads as TGTGCCAGCAGTGACTCGACAGGGGGCGCAGATACGCAGTATTTT. This encodes CASSDSTGGADTQYF.

The chain links TRBV5-1 to TRBJ2-3, with 7 bases fitting TRBD1. The CDR3 covers 14 residues. Germline values: CDR1 SGHRS, CDR2 YFSETQ. V was clipped by 5 bases and J by 2 bases; unmatched bases: 5. As DNA, the CDR3 is TGCGCCAGCAGGCAACAGGGGTACACAGATACGCAGTATTTT. Encoded protein: CASRQQGYTDTQYF.

This chain connects TRBV27 to TRBJ1-2, with D perhaps TRBD1 (6 bases). This CDR3 has 14 residues. Trimming took 10 bases from V and 4 from J, leaving 19 bases between them. Germline V CDR1 and CDR2: MNHEY, SMNVEV (reference sequence). The CDR3 reads CAIDPGGWGYGYTF. CDR3 nucleotide sequence: TGTGCCATCGATCCTGGGGGCTGGGGCTATGGCTACACCTTC.